This T cell receptor (beta chain) was obtained from a study of shared clonotypes between healthy human individuals. This CDR3 has 20 amino acids. Trimming removed 1 base at V and 2 bases at J, with 29 bases between. CDR1 is SQVTM, CDR2 ANQGSEA, per germline. CD8 cells classed as naive were CD45RO-negative and positively selected for CCR7, excluding terminally differentiated effector memory CD45RA+ cells. Measured with immunoSEQ multiplex PCR; TCRdb has only the in-frame clones, and not every one. The top ten clones hold 1% to 1.5% of a sample with 1.5 million to 2.5 million clones, roughly 95% of them seen once.

Input material: naive CD8+ T cells sorted from blood. This chain uses TRBV29-1 with TRBJ1-2, with D perhaps TRBD1 (5 bases). The clonotype was recovered from a man between 18 and 35 years old in good health. CDR3 DNA sequence: TGCAGCGTTGAAGCTTTTTCCCCAACCGGGACGGCGAATATAAACTATGGCTACACCTTC. It encodes CSVEAFSPTGTANINYGYTF.